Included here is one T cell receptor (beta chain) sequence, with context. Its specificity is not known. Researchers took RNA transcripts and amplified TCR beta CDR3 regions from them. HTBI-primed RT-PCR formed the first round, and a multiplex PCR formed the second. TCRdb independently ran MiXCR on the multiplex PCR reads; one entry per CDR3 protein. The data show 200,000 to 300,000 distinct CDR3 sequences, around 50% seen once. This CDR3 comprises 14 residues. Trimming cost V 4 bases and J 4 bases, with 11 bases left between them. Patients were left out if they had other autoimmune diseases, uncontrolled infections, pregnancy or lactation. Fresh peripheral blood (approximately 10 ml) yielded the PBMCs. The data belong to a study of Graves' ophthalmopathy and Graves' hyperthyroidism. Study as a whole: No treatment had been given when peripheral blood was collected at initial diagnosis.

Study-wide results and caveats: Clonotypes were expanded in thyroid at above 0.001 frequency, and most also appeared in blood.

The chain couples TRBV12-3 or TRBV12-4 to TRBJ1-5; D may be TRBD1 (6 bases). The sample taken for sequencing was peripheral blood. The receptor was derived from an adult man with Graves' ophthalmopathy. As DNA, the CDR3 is TGTGCCAGCAGTTACACAGGGTTGAATCAGCCCCAGCATTTT. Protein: CASSYTGLNQPQHF.